This T cell receptor beta chain was observed in a study of blood T cell repertoires in COVID-19 (TCRdb year 2020). For the wider study: The collaborator samples originated in the United States, Italy and Spain and spanned the acute and convalescent phases of COVID-19. The prospective study material was composed of cDNA or gDNA derived from T cells, B-cell-depleted T cells, or PBMCs. The dataset comprised deeply sampled blood TCRbeta repertoires from subjects exposed to, actively infected with, or recovered from COVID-19. The repertoires were released in a freely available public database intended as a resource for research on the immune response to SARS-CoV-2. The samples were drawn from two sources: the first 160 participants of the ongoing ImmuneRACE study, and about 1,300 subjects contributed by 6 global collaborators. Sample metadata almost always included a de-identified subject ID, COVID-19 status, age in years and sex. HLA class I and class II types, where available, came from metadata supplied by the sample provider rather than from assay-based typing. Overall results and qualifications from the work: The quantity of clinical and demographic metadata differed by source and by participant and was supplied without curation.

Concerning this clone: Its antigen is still unknown. No base quality information exists; no much larger clone differs at one position.

Samples from volunteer blood donors who had recovered from COVID-19 were contributed by a second Seattle source. Collaborating institutions collected whole blood in K2EDTA tubes following their own protocols. For TCRbeta analysis, collaborators shipped samples in one of three forms: frozen whole blood, isolated PBMCs, or DNA extracted from either of those sample types. The immunoSEQ Assay, a bias-controlled multiplex PCR, was used to amplify TCRbeta CDR3 regions from genomic DNA. As for how the authors treated the data: The number of nucleated cells in each sample was estimated by amplification of reference gene primers within the assay. To quantify the absolute abundance of each unique TCRbeta CDR3 rearrangement, sequence reads were collapsed and filtered. For each sample, productive Simpson clonality was calculated by taking the square root of Simpson's diversity index across productive rearrangements. TCRdb re-hosts the immuneACCESS table, in-frame sequences only. Its copies lack some clones; in the studies checked, an unresolved V gene accounts for under half of them, and the cause for the rest is not known. Clonal size and the V and J genes are those of that table, whereas D and trimming came from the DNA. Here the sample has about 70,000 clones; approximately 80% occur a single time. The ten largest clones capture approximately 18% of the sample.

The germline ends are 12 bases apart after V is trimmed by 1 base and J by 2 bases. From its cysteine to its phenylalanine, the CDR3 spans 16 amino acids. CDR3 DNA only is kept here, 48 bases in frame from base 1. CDR1 and CDR2 are read off the germline V gene (reference sequence) as LGHDT and YNNKEL. Specimen: peripheral blood. This sequence was found in a man aged 70 or older who had recovered from COVID-19. Recombination joined TRBV3-1 (or the pseudogene TRBV3-2) with TRBJ1-5; the D gene is not confidently resolved. This receptor has the CDR3 CASSQGSGFGNQPQHF. The bases read TGTGCCAGCAGCCAAGGGTCCGGGTTTGGCAATCAGCCCCAGCATTTT.